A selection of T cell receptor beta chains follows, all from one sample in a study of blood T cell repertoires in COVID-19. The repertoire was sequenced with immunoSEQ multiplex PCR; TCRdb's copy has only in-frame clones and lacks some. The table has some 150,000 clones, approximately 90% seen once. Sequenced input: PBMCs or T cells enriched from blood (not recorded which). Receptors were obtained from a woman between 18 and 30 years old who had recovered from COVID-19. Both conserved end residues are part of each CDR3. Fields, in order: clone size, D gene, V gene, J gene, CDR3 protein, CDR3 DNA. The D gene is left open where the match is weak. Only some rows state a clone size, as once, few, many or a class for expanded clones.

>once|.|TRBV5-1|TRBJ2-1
CASSLAVRNEQFF
TGCGCCAGCAGCTTGGCGGTCCGCAATGAGCAGTTCTTC
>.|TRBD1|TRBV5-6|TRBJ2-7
CASSLTTGGDEQYF
TGTGCCAGCAGCTTAACGACAGGGGGCGACGAGCAGTACTTC
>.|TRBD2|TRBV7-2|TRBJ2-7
CASSTSGNYEQYF
TGTGCCAGCAGCACTAGCGGGAATTACGAGCAGTACTTC
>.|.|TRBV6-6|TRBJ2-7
CASSLLGSETGPSYEQYF
TGTGCCAGCAGTCTATTGGGCTCTGAGACAGGTCCCTCCTACGAGCAGTACTTC
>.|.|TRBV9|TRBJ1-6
CASSVGRAYNSPLHF
TGTGCCAGCAGCGTAGGCAGGGCCTATAATTCACCCCTCCACTTT
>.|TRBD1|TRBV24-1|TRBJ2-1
CATSDLTTGTGFNEQFF
TGTGCCACCAGTGATTTAACCACCGGGACAGGGTTTAATGAGCAGTTCTTC
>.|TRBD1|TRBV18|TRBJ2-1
CASSMARDSQFF
TGTGCCAGCTCAATGGCTCGGGACAGCCAGTTCTTC
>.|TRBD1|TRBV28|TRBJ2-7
CASSSPRTGFDEQYF
TGTGCCAGCAGTTCCCCTAGGACAGGGTTCGACGAGCAGTACTTC
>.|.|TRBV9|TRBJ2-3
CASSVAGGGRRTDTQYF
TGTGCCAGCAGCGTAGCAGGAGGCGGTCGGAGGACAGATACGCAGTATTTT
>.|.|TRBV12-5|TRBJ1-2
CASGYRENYGYTF
TGTGCTAGTGGTTACCGGGAGAACTATGGCTACACCTTC
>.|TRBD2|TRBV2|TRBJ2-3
CASSSLAGGSSTDTQYF
TGTGCCAGCAGTAGCCTGGCGGGAGGGAGCAGCACAGATACGCAGTATTTT
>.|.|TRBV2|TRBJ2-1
CASKPAVYNEQFF
TGTGCCAGCAAACCAGCGGTATACAATGAGCAGTTCTTC
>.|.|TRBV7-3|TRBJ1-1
CASSWSGGNTEAFF
TGTGCCAGCAGCTGGTCGGGGGGGAACACTGAAGCTTTCTTT
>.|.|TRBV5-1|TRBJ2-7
CASSPTGGLGEQYF
TGCGCCAGCAGCCCAACGGGGGGCTTGGGGGAGCAGTACTTC
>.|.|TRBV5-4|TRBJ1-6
CASSSSRGHNSPLHF
TGTGCCAGCAGCTCTTCCAGGGGACATAATTCACCCCTCCACTTT
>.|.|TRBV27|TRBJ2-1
CASSLSGQLGEFF
TGTGCCAGCAGTTTATCGGGGCAGTTAGGAGAGTTCTTC
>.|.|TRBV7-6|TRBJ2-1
CASSLERADEQFF
TGTGCCAGCAGCTTAGAGCGGGCCGACGAGCAGTTCTTC
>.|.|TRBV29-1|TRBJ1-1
CSVGRGGAGEAFF
TGCAGCGTTGGACGGGGGGGGGCGGGCGAAGCTTTCTTT
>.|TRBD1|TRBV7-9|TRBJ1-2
CASSSTGSGYTF
TGTGCCAGCAGCTCGACAGGGAGCGGCTACACCTTC
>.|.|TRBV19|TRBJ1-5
CASVRSSNNQPQHF
TGTGCCAGTGTGCGATCTAGCAACAATCAGCCCCAGCATTTT
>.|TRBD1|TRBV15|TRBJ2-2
CATGPRTGSNTGELFF
TGTGCCACCGGACCCCGGACAGGGTCGAACACCGGGGAGCTGTTTTTT
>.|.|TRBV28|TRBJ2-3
CASSPGSDTQYF
TGTGCCAGCAGTCCCGGGTCAGATACGCAGTATTTT
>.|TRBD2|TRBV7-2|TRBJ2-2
CASIPGGAGAWNTGELFF
TGTGCCAGCATCCCGGGGGGGGCGGGAGCGTGGAACACCGGGGAGCTGTTTTTT
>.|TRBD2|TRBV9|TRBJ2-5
CASSVAASGRGGETQYF
TGTGCCAGCAGCGTAGCGGCTAGCGGGAGGGGCGGGGAGACCCAGTACTTC
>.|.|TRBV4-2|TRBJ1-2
CASSQDQSKTGGSYTF
TGTGCCAGCAGCCAAGACCAGAGCAAGACCGGGGGTAGCTACACCTTC
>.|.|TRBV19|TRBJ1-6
CASRAPGLSVGSPLHF
TGTGCCAGTAGAGCCCCGGGACTATCGGTGGGTTCACCCCTCCACTTT
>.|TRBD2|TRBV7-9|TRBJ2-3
CASSPRLATGDRDTQYF
TGTGCCAGCAGCCCCCGACTAGCGACGGGAGATAGGGATACGCAGTATTTT
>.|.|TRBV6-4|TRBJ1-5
CAIRRGGQPQHF
TGTGCCATTCGAAGGGGGGGACAGCCCCAGCATTTT
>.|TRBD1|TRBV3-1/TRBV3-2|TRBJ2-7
CASSHLGQGNYEQYF
TGTGCCAGCAGCCACTTGGGACAGGGCAACTACGAGCAGTACTTC
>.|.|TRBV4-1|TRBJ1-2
CASSRNGQGQLHGYTF
TGCGCCAGCAGCCGCAATGGTCAGGGTCAGCTTCATGGCTACACCTTC
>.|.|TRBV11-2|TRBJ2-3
CASSLVRAADTQYF
TGTGCCAGCAGCTTGGTCAGGGCTGCGGATACGCAGTATTTT
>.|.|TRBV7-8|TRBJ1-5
CASSLGANRDNQPQHF
TGTGCCAGCAGCTTAGGAGCTAACAGAGATAATCAGCCCCAGCATTTT
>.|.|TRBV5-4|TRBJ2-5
CASSGTQEAQYF
TGTGCCAGCAGCGGGACTCAAGAGGCCCAGTACTTC
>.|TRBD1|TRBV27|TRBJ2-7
CASRPSTGTGTYEQYF
TGTGCCAGCAGGCCGTCGACTGGGACAGGGACCTACGAGCAGTACTTC
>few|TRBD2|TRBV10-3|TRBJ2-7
CAISPGLSYEQYF
TGTGCCATCAGCCCGGGACTATCCTACGAGCAGTACTTC
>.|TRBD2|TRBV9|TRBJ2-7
CASSEGSSGRDEQYF
TGTGCCAGCAGCGAGGGATCTAGCGGGAGGGACGAGCAGTACTTC
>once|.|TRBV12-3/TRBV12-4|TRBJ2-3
CASSKSPATQYF
TGTGCCAGCAGTAAAAGCCCCGCTACGCAGTATTTT
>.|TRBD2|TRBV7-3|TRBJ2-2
CASSLNGGGSTGELFF
TGTGCCAGCAGCTTAAACGGCGGGGGTAGCACCGGGGAGCTGTTTTTT
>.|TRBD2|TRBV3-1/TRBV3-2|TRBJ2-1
CASSPPGASGRLEQFF
TGTGCCAGCAGCCCCCCGGGTGCTAGCGGGAGGCTTGAGCAGTTCTTC
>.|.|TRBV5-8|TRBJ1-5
CASSLDLGGDIYSNQPQHF
TGTGCCAGCAGCTTGGACTTGGGGGGGGACATTTATAGCAATCAGCCCCAGCATTTT
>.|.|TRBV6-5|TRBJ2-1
CASRGILSGNEQFF
TGTGCCAGCCGGGGGATCCTCTCTGGTAATGAGCAGTTCTTC
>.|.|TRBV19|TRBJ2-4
CAILDSRSGFQYF
TGTGCCATATTGGACAGCAGGAGTGGGTTTCAGTACTTC
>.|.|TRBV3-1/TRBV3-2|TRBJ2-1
CASSQDGYNEQFF
TGTGCCAGCAGCCAAGACGGCTACAATGAGCAGTTCTTC
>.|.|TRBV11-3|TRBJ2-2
CASSLWGATGELFF
TGTGCCAGCAGCTTATGGGGAGCGACCGGGGAGCTGTTTTTT
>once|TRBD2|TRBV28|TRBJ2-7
CASSPLAGVQYF
TGTGCCAGCAGTCCATTAGCGGGAGTGCAGTACTTC
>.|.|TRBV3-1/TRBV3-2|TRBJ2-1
CASSLLGASYNEQFF
TGTGCCAGCAGCCTCCTGGGGGCCTCCTACAATGAGCAGTTCTTC
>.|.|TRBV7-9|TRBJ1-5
CASSLGQGDGNQPQHF
TGTGCCAGCAGCTTAGGGCAGGGTGATGGCAATCAACCCCAGCATTTT
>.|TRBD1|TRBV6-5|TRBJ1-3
CASRGTVLSGNTIYF
TGTGCCAGCAGGGGGACAGTCCTTTCTGGAAACACCATATATTTT
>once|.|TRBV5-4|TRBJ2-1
CAFGSLAGSYNEQFF
TGTGCCTTTGGATCTCTGGCGGGGAGCTACAATGAGCAGTTCTTC
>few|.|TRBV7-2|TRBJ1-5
CASSGRGTRQPQHF
TGTGCCAGCAGCGGTCGAGGTACGCGTCAGCCCCAGCATTTT
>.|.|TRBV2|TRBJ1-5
CASSAQGTVGHF
TGTGCCAGCAGTGCCCAGGGCACTGTGGGGCATTTT
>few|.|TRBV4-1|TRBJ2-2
CASSQGQENTGELFF
TGCGCCAGCAGCCAGGGCCAGGAGAACACCGGGGAGCTGTTTTTT
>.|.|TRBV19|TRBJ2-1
CASSILGPNYYNEQFF
TGTGCCAGTAGTATATTAGGCCCCAACTACTACAATGAGCAGTTCTTC
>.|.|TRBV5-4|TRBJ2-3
CASSLASSGTDTQYF
TGTGCCAGCAGCTTGGCCTCTTCCGGGACAGATACGCAGTATTTT
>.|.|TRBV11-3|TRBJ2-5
CASSSRVGETQYF
TGTGCCAGCAGCTCCCGGGTAGGAGAGACCCAGTACTTC